The next 22 T cell receptor beta chains were all read from a single sample in a study of CD8+ T cells in alopecia areata. Extraction of RNA preceded its reverse transcription into cDNA, which served as the sequencing template. Sequencing was performed with immunoSEQ multiplex PCR; in TCRdb, only in-frame clones are kept and a portion is missing. The repertoire has fewer than 250,000 clones, 60% of them found once; the top ten carry around 0.7%. Regarding treatment: oral pan-JAK inhibitor, 5-10 mg twice daily. The input for sequencing was CD4+ T cells sorted from blood, taken at week 4, from a patient treated with tofacitinib. Source of these receptors: a human donor with alopecia areata.

The rearrangement joins TRBV28 to TRBJ2-7, with 9 bases fitting TRBD2. Germline loops: CDR1 MDHEN, CDR2 SYDVKM. The CDR3 is made up of 15 amino acids. V gave up 10 bases and J gave up 2 bases; unmatched junction bases: 12. The CDR3, as DNA: TGTGCCACCCGGAGGGGGCTAGCGGGACCCTACGAGCAGTACTTC. Translating it yields CATRRGLAGPYEQYF.

The rearrangement links TRBV30 to TRBJ2-3, with D maybe TRBD2 (5 bases). V was cut by 7 bases and J by 2 bases, with 13 bases left in between. The CDR3 runs to 13 residues. Looked up from germline, CDR1 is GTSNPN and CDR2 is SVGIG (reference sequence). In nucleotides, the CDR3 is TGTGCCTATCGGGATTCCCCCACAGATACGCAGTATTTT. It translates to CAYRDSPTDTQYF.

In this sample, this clone turned up a few times. This chain links TRBV29-1 with TRBJ2-5; TRBD1 matches 8 bases. CDR1 is SQVTM, CDR2 ANQGSEA, per germline. The trim removed 7 bases at V and 1 base at J, leaving 2 bases unmatched. The CDR3 consists of 12 residues. The DNA for the CDR3 is TGCAGCGCCGGACAGGGCCAAGAGACCCAGTACTTC. This gives the protein CSAGQGQETQYF.

This clone was seen only a few times. This chain connects TRBV5-4 to TRBJ1-2, with D unresolved. CDR3 length: 12 amino acids. V lost 6 bases, J lost 0 bases, and 6 bases lay in between. CDR1 is SGHNT, CDR2 YYREEE, per germline (reference sequence). The CDR3 loop reads CASKRTNYGYTF. The CDR3 nucleotides are TGTGCCAGCAAACGGACTAACTATGGCTACACCTTC.

The rearrangement joins TRBV28 to TRBJ1-3, with D uncertain. The V gene lost 9 bases and the J gene lost 0 bases, with 9 bases spanning the gap. The V gene's germline CDR1 is MDHEN and CDR2 SYDVKM. The CDR3 totals 13 residues. The CDR3 DNA reads TGTGCCAGTCGCCGTGGCTCTGGAAACACCATATATTTT. It specifies CASRRGSGNTIYF.

The chain is built from TRBV4-3 and TRBJ2-7; the match to TRBD1 covers 8 bases. After removal of 3 bases from V and 2 bases from J, the junction contained 3 bases not matched to a gene. The CDR3 spans 14 residues. Germline V gene lookup returns CDR1 LGHNA and CDR2 YSLEER. The CDR3 is CASSHRTGTYEQYF. For the CDR3, the DNA is TGCGCCAGCAGCCATCGGACAGGGACCTACGAGCAGTACTTC.

This chain connects TRBV29-1 to TRBJ1-4; 7 nucleotides agree with TRBD1. The CDR3 is 13 residues long. V lost 1 base, J lost 4 bases, and 0 bases stayed unmatched. Germline CDR1 reads SQVTM; CDR2 reads ANQGSEA. CDR3 DNA sequence: TGCAGCGTTGAAGGACAGGGTAATGAAAAACTGTTTTTT. As protein: CSVEGQGNEKLFF.

The chain recombines TRBV4-3 with TRBJ2-1; the D is unclear. The V end was cut by 0 bases, the J end by 5 bases, with 11 bases between. The CDR3 contains 15 residues. Per the germline V gene, CDR1 is LGHNA and CDR2 is YSLEER. In DNA, the CDR3 is TGCGCCAGCAGCCAAGAGGGCGGTGTCCACAATGAGCAGTTCTTC. Translation: CASSQEGGVHNEQFF.

The genes are TRBV6-6 and TRBJ2-1, with 8 bases identical to TRBD1. Germline values: CDR1 MNHNY, CDR2 SVGAGI (reference sequence). The CDR3 covers 15 residues. The V gene end was trimmed by 7 bases and the J gene end by 3 bases; junction bases not matched to a gene: 8. The CDR3 DNA reads as TGTGCCAGCACCGAATCAGGGGGCCGCTACAATGAGCAGTTCTTC. It yields the protein CASTESGGRYNEQFF.

CDR3 nucleotide sequence: TGTGCCATCCGGGATACAGGGGGCGGCGAGCAGTACTTC. Its translation is CAIRDTGGGEQYF. The chain carries TRBV10-3 and TRBJ2-7; 9 bases are a match to TRBD1. The CDR3 loop spans 13 amino acids. After removal of 8 bases from V and 6 bases from J, the junction contained 8 bases not matched to a gene. The germline gives CDR1 ENHRY, CDR2 SYGVKD.

The gene calls are TRBV30 and TRBJ1-2, with D uncertain. CDR3 length: 15 residues. Germline lookup yields CDR1 GTSNPN and CDR2 SVGIG (reference sequence). V was pared by 2 bases and J by 7 bases, with 20 bases between. The CDR3, as DNA: TGTGCCTGGAGTTTCCGGACGGAGTCGGTTGTTGGCTACACCTTC. Its translation is CAWSFRTESVVGYTF.

Only one count was recorded for this clone. The V and J genes are TRBV7-2 and TRBJ2-3, with D hard to call. From germline, CDR1 is SGHTA and CDR2 FQGNSA. V lost 2 bases, J lost 4 bases, and 13 bases lay in between. The CDR3 consists of 15 residues. CDR3 residues: CASSLPVNYADTQYF. DNA for the CDR3: TGTGCCAGCAGCTTACCTGTGAATTACGCAGATACGCAGTATTTT.

The chain combines TRBV4-3 with TRBJ2-1, with D possibly matching TRBD2 (7 bases). V was clipped by 3 bases and J by 1 base, with 25 bases between them. The CDR3 extends over 20 amino acids. Germline assignment: CDR1 LGHNA and CDR2 YSLEER. In nucleotides, the CDR3 is TGCGCCAGCAGCCAGAGGGGGAGGGGACAACCGGTATTATCCTACAATGAGCAGTTCTTC. Residues: CASSQRGRGQPVLSYNEQFF.

This clone was detected a few times. In DNA, the CDR3 is TGCGCCAGCAGCCAAGATTACGGCTACGAGCAGTACTTC. Translated: CASSQDYGYEQYF. The chain has TRBV4-3 and TRBJ2-7; D unresolved. CDR3 size: 13 residues. V lost 0 bases and J lost 3, with 6 bases in between. CDR1 is LGHNA and CDR2 is YSLEER in the germline V gene.

This clone was observed a handful of times. J is TRBJ2-6 and V is TRBV30; 7 nucleotides line up with TRBD1. Germline V gene sequence: CDR1 GTSNPN, CDR2 SVGIG (reference sequence). The V and J ends lost 6 bases and 2 bases, in that order; junction bases with no gene match: 1. The CDR3 length is 13 residues. The CDR3 reads CACDRAGANVLTF. The CDR3 DNA reads TGTGCCTGTGACAGGGCTGGGGCCAACGTCCTGACTTTC.

In nucleotides, the CDR3 is TGCAGCGTTGATGGGGGGTCTGGCTACACCTTC. This codes for CSVDGGSGYTF. This chain connects TRBV29-1 to TRBJ1-2; TRBD1 might be the D (5 bases). Germline V gene lookup returns CDR1 SQVTM and CDR2 ANQGSEA. The CDR3 loop spans 11 amino acids. V lost 3 bases to trimming and J lost 7 bases, with 9 bases between them.

The V call is TRBV7-9, the J call TRBJ2-1; unclear D gene. CDR3 length: 12 residues. CDR1 is SEHNR and CDR2 is FQNEAQ in the germline V gene (reference sequence). The germline V and J ends were trimmed by 5 bases and 5 bases, with 7 bases remaining between them. The CDR3 sequence: CASSVSNNEQFF. CDR3 DNA sequence: TGTGCCAGCAGCGTTAGCAACAATGAGCAGTTCTTC.

The CDR3 DNA reads TGTGCCAGCGGGGTCGACAGGGGCTACGAGCAGTACTTC. Translated: CASGVDRGYEQYF. J is TRBJ2-7 and V is TRBV6-6; the match to TRBD1 covers 8 bases. The CDR3 spans 13 residues. The junction had 6 bases not matched to a gene; V was cut back by 8 bases and J by 3 bases. From germline, CDR1 is MNHNY and CDR2 SVGAGI (reference sequence).

This sequence joins TRBV6-6 and TRBJ1-5; weak D call: TRBD1 (6 bases). Germline CDR1 is MNHNY and CDR2 is SVGAGI (reference sequence). Trimming stripped 6 bases from V and 0 bases from J, with 9 bases between. The CDR3 has 14 amino acids. The CDR3 region is CASRGGHSNQPQHF. CDR3 sequence (DNA): TGTGCCAGCAGGGGGGGACATAGCAATCAGCCCCAGCATTTT.

J is TRBJ2-2 and V is TRBV7-7; D unresolved. Germline CDR1 is SSHAT and CDR2 is FNYEAQ (reference sequence). The V end was cut by 4 bases, the J end by 0 bases, with 9 bases between. The CDR3 extends over 15 amino acids. DNA of the CDR3: TGTGCCAGCAGCTCATCGCAAGCGAACACCGGGGAGCTGTTTTTT. It yields the protein CASSSSQANTGELFF. Full variable domain (remainder filled in from reference TRBV7-7 and TRBJ2-2): GAGVSQSPRYKVTKRGQDVTLRCDPISSHATLYWYQQALGQGPEFLTYFNYEAQPDKSGLPSDRFSAERPEGSISTLTIQRTEQRDSAMYRCASSSSQANTGELFFGEGSRLTVL.

The J gene is TRBJ1-5, the V gene TRBV10-2, with no clear D. The germline V gene encodes CDR1 WSHSY and CDR2 SAAADI. This CDR3 contains 14 residues. Trimming took off 0 bases at V and 5 bases at J, with 8 bases between the two ends. CDR3: CASSESGSYQPQHF. In nucleotides, the CDR3 is TGCGCCAGCAGTGAGTCGGGGTCTTATCAGCCCCAGCATTTT.

In its sample, this clone was seen a few times. The genes are TRBV28 and TRBJ1-1; D is unclear. V was trimmed by 3 bases and J by 1 base, leaving 18 bases between them. Per the germline V gene, CDR1 is MDHEN and CDR2 is SYDVKM. The CDR3 length is 17 residues. This chain's CDR3 is CASSFWVQAPSNTEAFF. CDR3 sequence (DNA): TGTGCCAGCAGTTTCTGGGTCCAGGCCCCTTCGAACACTGAAGCTTTCTTT.